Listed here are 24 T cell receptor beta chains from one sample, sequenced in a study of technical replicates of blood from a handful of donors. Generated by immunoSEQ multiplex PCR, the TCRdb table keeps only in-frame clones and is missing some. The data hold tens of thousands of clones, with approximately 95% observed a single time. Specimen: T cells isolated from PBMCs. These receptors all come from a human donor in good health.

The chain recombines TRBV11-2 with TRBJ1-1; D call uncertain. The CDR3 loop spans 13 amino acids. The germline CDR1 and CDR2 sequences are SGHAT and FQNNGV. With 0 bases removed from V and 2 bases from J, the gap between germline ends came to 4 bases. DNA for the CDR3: TGTGCCAGCAGCTTAGATTTAAACACTGAAGCTTTCTTT. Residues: CASSLDLNTEAFF.

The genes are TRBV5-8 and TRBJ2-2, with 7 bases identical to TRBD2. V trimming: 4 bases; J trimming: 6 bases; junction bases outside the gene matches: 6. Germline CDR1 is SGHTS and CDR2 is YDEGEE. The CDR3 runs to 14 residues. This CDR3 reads CASSETSNSGELFF. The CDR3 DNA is TGTGCCAGCAGCGAGACTAGCAACTCCGGGGAGCTGTTTTTT. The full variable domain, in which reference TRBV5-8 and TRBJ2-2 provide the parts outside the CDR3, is EAGVTQSPTHLIKTRGQQATLRCSPISGHTSVYWYQQALGLGLQFLLWYDEGEERNRGNFPPRFSGRQFPNYSSELNVNALELEDSALYLCASSETSNSGELFFGEGSRLTVL.

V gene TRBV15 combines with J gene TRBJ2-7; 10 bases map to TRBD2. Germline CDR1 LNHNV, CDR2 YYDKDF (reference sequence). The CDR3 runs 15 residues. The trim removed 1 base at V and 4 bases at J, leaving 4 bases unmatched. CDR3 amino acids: CATSRGSGREYEQYF. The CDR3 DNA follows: TGTGCCACCAGCAGAGGGAGCGGGAGGGAGTACGAGCAGTACTTC.

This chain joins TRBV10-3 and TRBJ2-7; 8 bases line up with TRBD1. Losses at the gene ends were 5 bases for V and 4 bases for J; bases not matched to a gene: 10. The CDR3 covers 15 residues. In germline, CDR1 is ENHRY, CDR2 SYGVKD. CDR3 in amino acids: CAISLDRTGRYEQYF. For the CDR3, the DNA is TGTGCCATCAGTTTAGATCGGACAGGGAGATACGAGCAGTACTTC.

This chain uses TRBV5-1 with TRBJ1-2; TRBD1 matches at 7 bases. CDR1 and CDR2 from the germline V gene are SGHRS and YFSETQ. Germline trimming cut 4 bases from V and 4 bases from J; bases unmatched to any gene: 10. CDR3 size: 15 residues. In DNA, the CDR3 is TGCGCCAGCAGCACCGGGACAGCGAACTTCTATGGCTACACCTTC. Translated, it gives CASSTGTANFYGYTF.

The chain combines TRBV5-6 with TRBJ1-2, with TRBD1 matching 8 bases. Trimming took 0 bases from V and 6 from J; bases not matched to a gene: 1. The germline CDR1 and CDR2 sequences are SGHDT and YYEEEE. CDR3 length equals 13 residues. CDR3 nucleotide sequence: TGTGCCAGCAGCTTGGGACAGGGGCATGGCTACACCTTC. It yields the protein CASSLGQGHGYTF.

CDR3 amino acids: CAISEYPGPSDYTF. The CDR3 DNA follows: TGTGCCATCAGTGAATACCCAGGTCCGTCGGACTACACCTTC. The rearrangement uses TRBV10-3 and TRBJ1-2; no firm D call. V lost 3 bases to trimming and J lost 10 bases, with 18 bases between them. There are 14 residues in the CDR3. Germline CDR1 and CDR2: ENHRY and SYGVKD.

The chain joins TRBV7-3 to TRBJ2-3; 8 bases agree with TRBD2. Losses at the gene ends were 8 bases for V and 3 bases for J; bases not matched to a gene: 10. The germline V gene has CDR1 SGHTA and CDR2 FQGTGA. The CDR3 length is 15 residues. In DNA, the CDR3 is TGTGCCAGCGGGACGGGAGGGCCTCTAACAGATACGCAGTATTTT. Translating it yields CASGTGGPLTDTQYF. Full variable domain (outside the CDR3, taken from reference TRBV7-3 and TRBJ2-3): GAGVSQTPSNKVTEKGKYVELRCDPISGHTALYWYRQSLGQGPEFLIYFQGTGAADDSGLPNDRFFAVRPEGSVSTLKIQRTERGDSAVYLCASGTGGPLTDTQYFGPGTRLTVL.

CDR3 loop: CASSWDLNTEAFF. The DNA of the CDR3 is TGTGCCAGCAGCTGGGACTTGAACACTGAAGCTTTCTTT. The rearrangement joins TRBV7-6 to TRBJ1-1; D perhaps matches TRBD1 (5 bases). Between the trimmed V and J ends, which lost 4 bases and 0 bases, there was a span of 6 bases. This CDR3 has 13 amino acids. Germline values: CDR1 SGHVS, CDR2 FNYEAQ. Using reference TRBV7-6 and TRBJ1-1 for the parts outside the CDR3, the full variable domain is GAGVSQSPRYKVTKRGQDVALRCDPISGHVSLYWYRQALGQGPEFLTYFNYEAQQDKSGLPNDRFSAERPEGSISTLTIQRTEQRDSAMYRCASSWDLNTEAFFGQGTRLTVV.

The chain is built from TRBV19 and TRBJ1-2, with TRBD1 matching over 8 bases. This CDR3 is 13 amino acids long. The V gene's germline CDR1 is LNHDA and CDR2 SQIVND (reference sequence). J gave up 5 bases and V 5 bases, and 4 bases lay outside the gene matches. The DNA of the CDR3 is TGTGCCAGTAGTCCAGGACAGGGATATGGCTACACCTTC. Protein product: CASSPGQGYGYTF.

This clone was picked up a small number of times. The CDR3 nucleotides read TGCGCCAGCAGCCAAGATAGGGGGGAGCAGTTCTTC. It codes for CASSQDRGEQFF. The gene calls are TRBV4-1 and TRBJ2-1; D perhaps matches TRBD1 (6 bases). This CDR3 spans 12 amino acids. V was pared by 0 bases and J by 10 bases, with 7 bases between. Germline values: CDR1 MGHRA, CDR2 YSYEKL.

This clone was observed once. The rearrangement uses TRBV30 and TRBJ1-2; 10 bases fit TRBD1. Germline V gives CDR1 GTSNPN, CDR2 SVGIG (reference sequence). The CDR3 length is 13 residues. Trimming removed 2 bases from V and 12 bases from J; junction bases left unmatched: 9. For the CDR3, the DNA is TGTGCCTGGAGTACTCTGACAGGGGGCGCGCACACCTTC. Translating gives CAWSTLTGGAHTF. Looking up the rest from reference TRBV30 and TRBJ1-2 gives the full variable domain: SQTIHQWPATLVQPVGSPLSLECTVEGTSNPNLYWYRQAAGRGLQLLFYSVGIGQISSEVPQNLSASRPQDRQFILSSKKLLLSDSGFYLCAWSTLTGGAHTFGSGTRLTVV.

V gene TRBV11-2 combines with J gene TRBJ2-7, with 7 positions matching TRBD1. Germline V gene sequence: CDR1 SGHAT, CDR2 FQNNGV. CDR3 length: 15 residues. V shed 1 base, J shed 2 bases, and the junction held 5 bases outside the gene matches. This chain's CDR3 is CASSLVGTETYEQYF. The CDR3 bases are TGTGCCAGCAGCTTAGTGGGGACAGAGACCTACGAGCAGTACTTC.

CDR3 amino acids: CASSVRVGETQYF. The CDR3 nucleotides are TGTGCCAGCAGCGTCCGAGTTGGAGAGACCCAGTACTTC. The gene calls are TRBV9 and TRBJ2-5; D gene unclear. Trimming shortened V by 2 bases and J by 4 bases, and 9 bases separated the two germline ends. The CDR3 spans 13 residues. CDR1 is SGDLS, CDR2 YYNGEE, per germline.

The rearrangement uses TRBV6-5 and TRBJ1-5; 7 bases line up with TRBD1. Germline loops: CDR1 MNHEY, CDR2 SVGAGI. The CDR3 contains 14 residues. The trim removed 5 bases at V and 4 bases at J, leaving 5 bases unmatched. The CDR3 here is CASSPDRENQPQHF. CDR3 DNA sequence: TGTGCCAGCAGTCCCGACAGGGAAAATCAGCCCCAGCATTTT.

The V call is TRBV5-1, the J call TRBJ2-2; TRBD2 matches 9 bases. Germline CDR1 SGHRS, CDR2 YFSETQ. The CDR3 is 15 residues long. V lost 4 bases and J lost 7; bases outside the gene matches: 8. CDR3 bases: TGCGCCAGCAGCCGGGAGGGACTAGCAAACGGGGAGCTGTTTTTT. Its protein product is CASSREGLANGELFF.

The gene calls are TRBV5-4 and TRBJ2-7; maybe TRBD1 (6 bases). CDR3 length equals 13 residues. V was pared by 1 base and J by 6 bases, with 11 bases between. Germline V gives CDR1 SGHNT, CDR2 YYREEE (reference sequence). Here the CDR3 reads CASSLISRGEQYF. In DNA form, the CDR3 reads TGTGCCAGCAGCTTGATCAGCAGGGGCGAGCAGTACTTC.

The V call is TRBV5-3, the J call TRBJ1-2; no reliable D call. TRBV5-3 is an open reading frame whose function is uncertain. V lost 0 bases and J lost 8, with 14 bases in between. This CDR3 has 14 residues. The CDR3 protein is CARSLGLFPGGYTF. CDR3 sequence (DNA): TGTGCCAGAAGCTTGGGACTCTTCCCGGGGGGCTACACCTTC.

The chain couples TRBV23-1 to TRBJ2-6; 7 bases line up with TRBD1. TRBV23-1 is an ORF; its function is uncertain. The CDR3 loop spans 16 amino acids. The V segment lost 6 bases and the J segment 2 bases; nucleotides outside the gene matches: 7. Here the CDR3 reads CASRGTAQTGANVLTF. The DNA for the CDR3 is TGCGCCAGCAGGGGGACAGCCCAGACTGGGGCCAACGTCCTGACTTTC.

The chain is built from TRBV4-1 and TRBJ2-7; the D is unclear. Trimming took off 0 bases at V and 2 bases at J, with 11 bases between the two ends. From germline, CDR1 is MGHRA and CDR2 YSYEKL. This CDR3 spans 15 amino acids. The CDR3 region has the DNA TGCGCCAGCAGCCAAGATCACAGTGGTGCCTACGAGCAGTACTTC. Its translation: CASSQDHSGAYEQYF.

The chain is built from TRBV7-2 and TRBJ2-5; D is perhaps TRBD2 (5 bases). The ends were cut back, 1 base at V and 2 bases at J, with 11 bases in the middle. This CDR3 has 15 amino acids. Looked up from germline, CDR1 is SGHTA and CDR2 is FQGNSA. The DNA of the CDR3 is TGTGCCAGCAGCTTAGTTGGGAGTGTACAAGAGACCCAGTACTTC. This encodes CASSLVGSVQETQYF.

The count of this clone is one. CDR3 DNA sequence: TGTGCCAGCAGTCAGGGGACCCGACACAATGAGCAGTTCTTC. Its protein product is CASSQGTRHNEQFF. The rearrangement uses TRBV6-5 and TRBJ2-1, with TRBD1 as a possible D gene (6 bases). Looked up from germline, CDR1 is MNHEY and CDR2 is SVGAGI. The CDR3 extends over 14 amino acids. Trimming took off 5 bases at V and 5 bases at J, with 13 bases between the two ends.

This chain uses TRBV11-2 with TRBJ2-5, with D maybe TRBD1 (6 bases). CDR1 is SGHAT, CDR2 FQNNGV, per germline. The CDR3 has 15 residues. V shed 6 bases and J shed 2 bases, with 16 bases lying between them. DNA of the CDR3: TGTGCCAGCAGGCGAACCCCGGGACAACAAGAGACCCAGTACTTC. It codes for CASRRTPGQQETQYF.

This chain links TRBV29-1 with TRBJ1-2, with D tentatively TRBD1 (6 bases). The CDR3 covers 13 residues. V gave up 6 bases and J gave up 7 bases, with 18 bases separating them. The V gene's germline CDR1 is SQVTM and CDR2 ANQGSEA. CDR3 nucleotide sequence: TGCAGCGTGTACACCGGGACAAATTTTGGCTACACCTTC. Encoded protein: CSVYTGTNFGYTF.